This T cell receptor (beta chain) was captured in a study of blood T cells in healthy people across ages. Study findings and constraints: Conclusively comparing naive with antigen-experienced cells was impossible with unsorted PBMCs.

As for this clonotype: Its antigen is unidentified.

V trimming: 4 bases; J trimming: 4 bases; junction bases outside the gene matches: 8. Germline-derived CDR1 and CDR2 are KGHDR and SFDVKD. The CDR3 spans 16 residues. The authors ran a second PCR of about 6 to 11 cycles using a sample-barcoded 5' primer and a J-beta primer mix. Every cDNA was tagged by a template-switch adaptor with 12 random nucleotides. Each CDR3 protein is one row after TCRdb ran MiXCR on the 5' RACE reads. The sample consists of 550,000 to 800,000 distinct CDR3 sequences, 20% to 25% of them appearing once. This receptor was taken from a man aged 65 to 85 in good health. The sample comprised blood. The chain carries TRBV24-1 and TRBJ2-3; 9 positions agree with TRBD1. Here the CDR3 reads CATSDDDRGTPDTQYF. Written as DNA, the CDR3 is TGTGCCACCAGTGACGACGACAGGGGGACGCCAGATACGCAGTATTTT.